The rows below give T cell receptor beta chains drawn from one sample of a study of blood T cell repertoires in COVID-19. Produced via immunoSEQ multiplex PCR; TCRdb's table is partial and in-frame only. This sample has 65,000 to 100,000 clones; about 90% occur once, and the top ten carry more than 4.5%. Material for sequencing was peripheral blood. All receptors derive from an elderly woman with acute or convalescent COVID-19. Both conserved end residues are part of each CDR3. The D gene is left open where the match is weak. The size of a clone is reported for some rows only, either as once, few or many, or as a class for expanded clones.

V: TRBV5-4; D: .; size: once; J: TRBJ1-2; DNA: TGTGCCAGCAGCATTCTGGACGGGGGCTATGGCTACACCTTC; CDR3: CASSILDGGYGYTF
V: TRBV28; D: .; size: once; J: TRBJ1-2; DNA: TGTGCCAGCAGCCTAGATGCTTTTGGAGGCTACACCTTC; CDR3: CASSLDAFGGYTF
V: TRBV5-4; D: .; size: .; J: TRBJ2-5; DNA: TGTGCCAGCAGCCAGAGGACAGCTTACCAAGAGACCCAGTACTTC; CDR3: CASSQRTAYQETQYF
V: TRBV5-1; D: .; size: once; J: TRBJ2-5; DNA: TGCGCCAGCAGCTTGGCCGCTAGCCAAGAGACCCAGTACTTC; CDR3: CASSLAASQETQYF
V: TRBV11-2; D: .; size: .; J: TRBJ2-3; DNA: TGTGCCAGCAGCTTAGGGCTAGCGCTAAGCACAGATACGCAGTATTTT; CDR3: CASSLGLALSTDTQYF
V: TRBV19; D: .; size: .; J: TRBJ1-4; DNA: TGTGCCAGTAGTATTTCGAGTGGAAAACTGTTTTTT; CDR3: CASSISSGKLFF
V: TRBV5-1; D: TRBD1; size: .; J: TRBJ2-7; DNA: TGCGCCAGCAGCTTGTTTGGGGACAGCTCCTACGAGCAGTACTTC; CDR3: CASSLFGDSSYEQYF
V: TRBV6-5; D: .; size: .; J: TRBJ1-2; DNA: TGTGCCAGCAGCCCCGAAAACTTCTATGGCTACACCTTC; CDR3: CASSPENFYGYTF
V: TRBV14; D: .; size: .; J: TRBJ2-5; DNA: TGTGCCAGCAGCCAAGCGGAGGAGACCCAGTACTTC; CDR3: CASSQAEETQYF
V: TRBV7-8; D: TRBD2; size: .; J: TRBJ2-7; DNA: TGTGCCAGCAGCTTAACTTTCCAGCGGGGGGCCTACGAGCAGTACTTC; CDR3: CASSLTFQRGAYEQYF
V: TRBV27; D: .; size: .; J: TRBJ1-4; DNA: TGTGCCAGCAGTCACCGCCGCAGGGTTGATGAAAAACTGTTTTTT; CDR3: CASSHRRRVDEKLFF
V: TRBV10-3; D: .; size: .; J: TRBJ2-7; DNA: TGTGCCATCAGTGAAGCCAGGGGCGAGCAGTACTTC; CDR3: CAISEARGEQYF
V: TRBV5-5; D: TRBD1; size: .; J: TRBJ2-1; DNA: TGTGCCAGCAATCAGGGGGCATCCTACAATGAGCAGTTCTTC; CDR3: CASNQGASYNEQFF
V: TRBV19; D: TRBD1; size: .; J: TRBJ2-4; DNA: TGTGCCAGTAGTGAGGGGGCTCTAGCCAAAAACATTCAGTACTTC; CDR3: CASSEGALAKNIQYF
V: TRBV5-1; D: .; size: .; J: TRBJ1-2; DNA: TGCGCCAGCAGCCCCATAGAGCAAACAGGGCGCCATGGCTACACCTTC; CDR3: CASSPIEQTGRHGYTF
V: TRBV11-2; D: TRBD2; size: .; J: TRBJ2-5; DNA: TGTGCCAGCAGCTCTCGGACTAGCGGGGCGATTCAAGAGACCCAGTACTTC; CDR3: CASSSRTSGAIQETQYF
V: TRBV12-3/TRBV12-4; D: .; size: .; J: TRBJ2-1; DNA: TGTGCCAGCAGCGGTGGGACAAACAATGAGCAGTTCTTC; CDR3: CASSGGTNNEQFF
V: TRBV6-6; D: TRBD2; size: few; J: TRBJ2-1; DNA: TGTGCCAGCAGTCCCCTTAGACTAGCGGGGTCCTACAATGAGCAGTTCTTC; CDR3: CASSPLRLAGSYNEQFF
V: TRBV19; D: TRBD1; size: .; J: TRBJ1-6; DNA: TGTGCCAGCACTCGGACAGGGGAGAATTCACCCCTCCACTTT; CDR3: CASTRTGENSPLHF
V: TRBV7-3; D: .; size: .; J: TRBJ1-2; DNA: TGTGCCAGCAGCCCCACAGGGATCAAGGGCTACACCTTC; CDR3: CASSPTGIKGYTF
V: TRBV3-1/TRBV3-2; D: TRBD1; size: .; J: TRBJ2-1; DNA: TGTGCCAGCAGCCAAGAAGGGCAGGGGGCTTACAATGAGCAGTTCTTC; CDR3: CASSQEGQGAYNEQFF
V: TRBV7-2; D: .; size: .; J: TRBJ1-1; DNA: TGTGCCAGCAGCTTAGCCTTCACTGAAGCTTTCTTT; CDR3: CASSLAFTEAFF
V: TRBV5-1; D: TRBD2; size: .; J: TRBJ2-3; DNA: TGCGCCAGCAGCTTGTTGGGACTAGCGGTGGTGGAAACAGATACGCAGTATTTT; CDR3: CASSLLGLAVVETDTQYF
V: TRBV12-3/TRBV12-4; D: .; size: once; J: TRBJ2-7; DNA: TGTGCCAGCAGTCAGGGTTACGAGCAGTACTTC; CDR3: CASSQGYEQYF
V: TRBV7-3; D: TRBD1; size: .; J: TRBJ1-1; DNA: TGTGCCAGCAGCTTGGGACAGGGATCCTCAACTTTCTTT; CDR3: CASSLGQGSSTFF
V: TRBV6-5; D: TRBD1; size: .; J: TRBJ1-1; DNA: TGTGCCAGCAGTAGTAGACAGGGGCTGGTGGATGAAGCTTTCTTT; CDR3: CASSSRQGLVDEAFF
V: TRBV30; D: TRBD1; size: few; J: TRBJ1-2; DNA: TGTGCCCGGGACAGACGCAACTATGGCTACACCTTC; CDR3: CARDRRNYGYTF
V: TRBV5-1; D: .; size: few; J: TRBJ2-2; DNA: TGCGCCAGCAGCTTGTTAATAGCTGCCACCGGGGAGCTGTTTTTT; CDR3: CASSLLIAATGELFF
V: TRBV10-2; D: TRBD1; size: once; J: TRBJ2-5; DNA: TGCGCCAGCGTGGACACAGGGGGCAAAGAGACCCAGTACTTC; CDR3: CASVDTGGKETQYF
V: TRBV11-2; D: .; size: .; J: TRBJ2-7; DNA: TGTGCCAGCAGGTATAGCGGCCGGGCCTACGAGCAGTACTTC; CDR3: CASRYSGRAYEQYF
V: TRBV11-3; D: TRBD1; size: .; J: TRBJ2-1; DNA: TGTGCCAGCAGCCCCGGGACAGGAAATGAGCAGTTCTTC; CDR3: CASSPGTGNEQFF
V: TRBV30; D: .; size: .; J: TRBJ2-7; DNA: TGTGCCTGGACTCCAGACACAAACTACGAGCAGTACTTC; CDR3: CAWTPDTNYEQYF
V: TRBV7-3; D: TRBD2; size: .; J: TRBJ2-1; DNA: TGTGCCAGCAGCTCTCCGGGACTAGTGCAGTTCTTC; CDR3: CASSSPGLVQFF
V: TRBV11-2; D: .; size: .; J: TRBJ2-1; DNA: TGTGCCAGCAGCCCCTGGCCATCCAAGTCCTACAATGAGCAGTTCTTC; CDR3: CASSPWPSKSYNEQFF
V: TRBV10-3; D: .; size: .; J: TRBJ2-3; DNA: TGTGCCATCAATGGCGGAAGCACAGATACGCAGTATTTT; CDR3: CAINGGSTDTQYF
V: TRBV3-1/TRBV3-2; D: TRBD2; size: .; J: TRBJ2-1; DNA: TGTGCCAGCAGCCAGAGCGGGAGAGATGAGCAGTTCTTC; CDR3: CASSQSGRDEQFF
V: TRBV6-1; D: TRBD1; size: .; J: TRBJ2-3; DNA: TGTGCCAGCAGTGAGCAAGGGGGCGGTAGGAATACGCAGTATTTT; CDR3: CASSEQGGGRNTQYF
V: TRBV27; D: .; size: once; J: TRBJ2-1; DNA: TGTGCCAGCAGTACACAGACAGCGAGCTCCTACAATGAGCAGTTCTTC; CDR3: CASSTQTASSYNEQFF
V: TRBV3-1/TRBV3-2; D: TRBD1; size: .; J: TRBJ2-2; DNA: TGTGCCAGCAGCCGGGACAGGGGGACCGGGGAGCTGTTTTTT; CDR3: CASSRDRGTGELFF
V: TRBV19; D: .; size: .; J: TRBJ2-5; DNA: TGTGCCAGTAGCCCGGGACTCGGGGAGACCCAGTACTTC; CDR3: CASSPGLGETQYF
V: TRBV3-1/TRBV3-2; D: .; size: .; J: TRBJ1-1; DNA: TGTGCCAGCAGCCCTTCCGGGGGAACTGAAGCTTTCTTT; CDR3: CASSPSGGTEAFF
V: TRBV19; D: TRBD1; size: .; J: TRBJ1-5; DNA: TGTGCCAGTAGTGCCTTCGGGGGACAGGGGCATCAGCCCCAGCATTTT; CDR3: CASSAFGGQGHQPQHF
V: TRBV5-4; D: TRBD2; size: .; J: TRBJ2-5; DNA: TGTGCCAGCAGCCCCAGGGAACTAGCGGGAGAGAACCAAGAGACCCAGTACTTC; CDR3: CASSPRELAGENQETQYF
V: TRBV25-1; D: .; size: once; J: TRBJ2-6; DNA: TGTGCCAGCAGTTCGTTGACAGAGCGCTCTGGGGCCAACGTCCTGACTTTC; CDR3: CASSSLTERSGANVLTF
V: TRBV29-1; D: .; size: .; J: TRBJ1-4; DNA: TGCAGCGTTCAGGCGGGGACAACTAATGAAAAACTGTTTTTT; CDR3: CSVQAGTTNEKLFF
V: TRBV7-7; D: .; size: .; J: TRBJ2-1; DNA: TGTGCTAGCAGCTTACTGCCCCCCGGGGGGCCCACACTCAATGAGCAGTTCTTC; CDR3: CASSLLPPGGPTLNEQFF
V: TRBV7-9; D: TRBD1; size: .; J: TRBJ1-6; DNA: TGTGCCAGCAGCTCTACAGGGGGCAGAGGTAATTCACCCCTCCACTTT; CDR3: CASSSTGGRGNSPLHF
V: TRBV12-5; D: TRBD1; size: .; J: TRBJ1-5; DNA: TGTGCTAGTGGTTCAGGGACAGTGGACAATCAGCCCCAGCATTTT; CDR3: CASGSGTVDNQPQHF
V: TRBV4-3; D: TRBD2; size: .; J: TRBJ2-5; DNA: TGCGCCAGCAGCCAAGATAACCAGCGGGGTTCGGGGACCCAGTACTTC; CDR3: CASSQDNQRGSGTQYF
V: TRBV10-1; D: .; size: .; J: TRBJ2-7; DNA: TGCGCCAGCAGCGCCCAGGGCAGTCCTCTCAGCTCCTACGAGCAGTACTTC; CDR3: CASSAQGSPLSSYEQYF
V: TRBV6-6; D: .; size: .; J: TRBJ1-1; DNA: TGTGCCAGCAGCTGGGGGGGAGGTAGTAAGAACACTGAAGCTTTCTTT; CDR3: CASSWGGGSKNTEAFF
V: TRBV7-2; D: .; size: .; J: TRBJ1-6; DNA: TGTGCCAGCAGCTTAGTGGGGAGGGGTGAGTCACCCCTCCACTTT; CDR3: CASSLVGRGESPLHF